Each of the 15 T cell receptor beta chains below was sequenced from the same sample in a study of cytotoxic CD8 clonotypes in ibrutinib-treated CLL. Clones were read by immunoSEQ multiplex PCR, and TCRdb kept only the in-frame ones, dropping some. The repertoire has just over 200,000 clones, approximately 79% of them found once; the top ten carry about 10%. The specimen was PBMCs, collected after 12 months of ibrutinib treatment. These receptors all stem from a human donor with chronic lymphocytic leukemia.

The chain has TRBV27 and TRBJ2-1; D not resolved. With 5 bases removed from V and 10 bases from J, the gap between germline ends came to 6 bases. Germline V lookup: CDR1 MNHEY, CDR2 SMNVEV (reference sequence). The CDR3 is 10 amino acids. CDR3 sequence reads: CASSGEEQFF. The CDR3, as DNA: TGTGCCAGCAGTGGTGAGGAGCAGTTCTTC.

This chain joins TRBV20-1 and TRBJ2-1; D call uncertain. CDR1 and CDR2 (germline): DFQATT, SNEGSKA (reference sequence). The CDR3 sequence is 11 residues long. Trimming pared 6 bases from V and 4 bases from J, leaving 7 bases between. CDR3 sequence: CSASKYNEQFF. The CDR3 bases are TGCAGTGCCTCGAAGTACAATGAGCAGTTCTTC.

This chain joins TRBV19 and TRBJ2-1; weak D call: TRBD2 (6 bases). V lost 3 bases and J 6 bases, leaving 15 bases between the germline ends. The CDR3 is 15 amino acids. Germline CDR1 LNHDA, CDR2 SQIVND (reference sequence). The CDR3 loop is CASSIGVGRGNEQFF. CDR3 sequence (DNA): TGTGCCAGTAGTATTGGGGTAGGGCGGGGCAATGAGCAGTTCTTC.

There are a few counts of this clone. The chain links TRBV19 to TRBJ1-2; D not certain. The germline gives CDR1 LNHDA, CDR2 SQIVND (reference sequence). V gave up 3 bases and J gave up 1 base, with 18 bases separating them. CDR3 length: 17 amino acids. The CDR3 here is CASSITTALSGNYGYTF. CDR3 bases: TGTGCCAGTAGTATCACAACCGCACTTTCGGGTAACTATGGCTACACCTTC. The entire variable domain, with the rest obtained from reference TRBV19 and TRBJ1-2, is as follows: DGGITQSPKYLFRKEGQNVTLSCEQNLNHDAMYWYRQDPGQGLRLIYYSQIVNDFQKGDIAEGYSVSREKKESFPLTVTSAQKNPTAFYLCASSITTALSGNYGYTFGSGTRLTVV.

The chain has TRBV27 and TRBJ2-5, with 8 nucleotides matching TRBD2. The ends lost 4 bases at V and 4 bases at J; junction bases unmatched: 8. Per the germline V gene, CDR1 is MNHEY and CDR2 is SMNVEV (reference sequence). There are 15 residues in the CDR3. The CDR3 nucleotides are TGTGCCAGCAGTTATGGGGCAGCGGGGGTAGAGACCCAGTACTTC. This sequence encodes CASSYGAAGVETQYF.

The V call is TRBV4-1, the J call TRBJ1-1, with a weak D call TRBD1 (5 bases). Germline V lookup: CDR1 MGHRA, CDR2 YSYEKL. The CDR3 totals 15 residues. Trimming took 0 bases from V and 4 from J, leaving 12 bases between them. Written as DNA, the CDR3 is TGCGCCAGCAGCCAAGACGCACTTGGGGCCACTGAAGCTTTCTTT. Its translation: CASSQDALGATEAFF.

V is TRBV4-1 and J is TRBJ2-5; D possibly corresponds to TRBD1 (5 bases). Trimming shortened V by 0 bases and J by 5 bases, and 16 bases separated the two germline ends. Per germline, CDR1 MGHRA and CDR2 YSYEKL. The CDR3 covers 16 residues. CDR3 sequence: CASSQDGAGLQETQYF. CDR3 nucleotides: TGCGCCAGCAGCCAAGATGGGGCAGGGTTACAGGAGACCCAGTACTTC.

The rearrangement uses TRBV5-5 and TRBJ1-1; the D is unclear. V shed 3 bases and J shed 1 base, with 10 bases lying between them. The V gene's germline CDR1 is SGHKS and CDR2 YYEKEE (reference sequence). This CDR3 is built from 14 residues. This chain's CDR3 is CASSYPAGNTEAFF. DNA for the CDR3: TGTGCCAGCAGCTACCCGGCGGGGAACACTGAAGCTTTCTTT.

The chain couples TRBV7-6 to TRBJ2-5, with TRBD1 as a possible D gene (7 bases). The V gene's germline CDR1 is SGHVS and CDR2 FNYEAQ. V shed 5 bases and J shed 7 bases, with 20 bases lying between them. The CDR3 contains 15 residues. The CDR3 nucleotides read TGTGCCAGCAGCGCGTCGGGACAGCCAGCGGGGACCCAGTACTTC. Translated: CASSASGQPAGTQYF.

There are a few counts of this clone. The genes are TRBV5-1 and TRBJ1-5; no firm D call. Trimming cost V 3 bases and J 3 bases, with 7 bases left between them. This CDR3 is built from 13 residues. Per the germline V gene, CDR1 is SGHRS and CDR2 is YFSETQ. CDR3 residues: CASSSSPNQPQHF. CDR3 DNA: TGCGCCAGCAGCTCGAGTCCCAATCAGCCCCAGCATTTT.

There are a few counts of this clone. This chain joins TRBV5-8 and TRBJ1-5, with D tentatively TRBD1 (5 bases). Germline V gene lookup returns CDR1 SGHTS and CDR2 YDEGEE. The CDR3 consists of 14 residues. V lost 2 bases, J lost 2 bases, and 8 bases lay in between. DNA of the CDR3: TGTGCCAGCAGCTTAGGAGGGGGCAATCAGCCCCAGCATTTT. Its translation is CASSLGGGNQPQHF. Looking up the rest from reference TRBV5-8 and TRBJ1-5 gives the full variable domain: EAGVTQSPTHLIKTRGQQATLRCSPISGHTSVYWYQQALGLGLQFLLWYDEGEERNRGNFPPRFSGRQFPNYSSELNVNALELEDSALYLCASSLGGGNQPQHFGDGTRLSIL.

The chain carries TRBV5-5 and TRBJ2-7, with 10 bases fitting TRBD1. Germline CDR1 SGHKS, CDR2 YYEKEE (reference sequence). The CDR3 covers 14 residues. V trimming: 2 bases; J trimming: 4 bases; junction bases outside the gene matches: 3. For the CDR3, the DNA is TGTGCCAGCAGCTTCCGGGACAGGGGATACGAGCAGTACTTC. Translating it yields CASSFRDRGYEQYF. Full variable domain (rest looked up from reference TRBV5-5 and TRBJ2-7): DAGVTQSPTHLIKTRGQQVTLRCSPISGHKSVSWYQQVLGQGPQFIFQYYEKEERGRGNFPDRFSARQFPNYSSELNVNALLLGDSALYLCASSFRDRGYEQYFGPGTRLTVT.

The count of this clone is one. J is TRBJ1-4 and V is TRBV19; no definite D call. From germline, CDR1 is LNHDA and CDR2 SQIVND (reference sequence). The CDR3 loop spans 18 amino acids. The V end was cut by 3 bases, the J end by 0 bases, with 17 bases between. The CDR3 region is CASSIMGRTDATNEKLFF. CDR3 sequence (DNA): TGTGCCAGTAGTATTATGGGCAGAACAGATGCAACTAATGAAAAACTGTTTTTT.

The chain is built from TRBV5-8 and TRBJ2-7; tentatively, D is TRBD1 (6 bases). CDR1 SGHTS and CDR2 YDEGEE come from the germline V gene. V was trimmed by 4 bases and J by 8 bases, leaving 10 bases between them. CDR3 size: 11 residues. As DNA, the CDR3 is TGTGCCAGCAGCAGGGGGTCGCAGCAGTACTTC. This translates into CASSRGSQQYF.

V is TRBV14 and J is TRBJ1-6; perhaps TRBD1 as D (6 bases). The CDR3 loop spans 17 amino acids. The V end was cut by 2 bases, the J end by 0 bases, with 11 bases between. Germline CDR1 SGHDN, CDR2 FVKESK. This CDR3 is CASSQTGQSSYNSPLHF. The CDR3, as DNA: TGTGCCAGCAGCCAAACAGGGCAGAGCTCCTATAATTCACCCCTCCACTTT.